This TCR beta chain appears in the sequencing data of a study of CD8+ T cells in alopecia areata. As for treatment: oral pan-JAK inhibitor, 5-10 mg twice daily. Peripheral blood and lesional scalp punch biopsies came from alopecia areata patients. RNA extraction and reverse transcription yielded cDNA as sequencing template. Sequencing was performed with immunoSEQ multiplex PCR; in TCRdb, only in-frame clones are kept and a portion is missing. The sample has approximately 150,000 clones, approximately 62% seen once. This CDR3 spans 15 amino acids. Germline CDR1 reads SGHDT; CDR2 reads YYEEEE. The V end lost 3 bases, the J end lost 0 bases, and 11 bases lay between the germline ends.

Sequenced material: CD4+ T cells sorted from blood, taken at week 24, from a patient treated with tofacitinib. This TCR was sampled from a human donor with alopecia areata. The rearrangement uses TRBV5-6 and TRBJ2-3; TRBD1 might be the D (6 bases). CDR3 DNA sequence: TGTGCCAGCAGCTGGGGACAAGCTAGCACAGATACGCAGTATTTT. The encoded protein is CASSWGQASTDTQYF.